The present T cell receptor beta chain was sequenced within a study of cytomegalovirus exposure and HLA in healthy donors. Study background: The study placed roughly four fifths of its approximately 360 genotyped donors in the Caucasian-associated ancestry cluster. Study conclusions and caveats: While the bulk of TCR sequences proved rare, some public TCRs turned up in many donors.

The CDR3 totals 12 residues. Germline V gene sequence: CDR1 SQVTM, CDR2 ANQGSEA. V dropped 5 bases and J dropped 5; count of bases not matched to a gene: 4. Vbeta (60) and Jbeta (13) primers were used in the PCR. In the original processing: Approximately 11 million shared chains were among some 80 million unique TCR beta chains counted in a later analysis. The table came from immunoSEQ multiplex PCR; TCRdb's copy has only in-frame clones and leaves some out. V, J and clone size were drawn from that table, and D and trimming were deduced from the DNA. The sample lists about 77,000 clones, approximately 78% occurring once. In regard to this clone: Its antigen remains unidentified.

Sequencing input: PBMCs. The chain is built from TRBV29-1 and TRBJ1-1; 8 bases align to TRBD1. This clonotype was sampled from a man aged 35-49 years in good health and CMV-seronegative. CDR3 coding DNA: TGCAGCGTTTCTAGGACAGGGACTGAAGCTTTCTTT. Its protein product is CSVSRTGTEAFF.